This TCR beta chain was captured in a study of CD8+ T cells in alopecia areata. Study-level background: Tofacitinib dosing lasted 6 to 18 months, which was then followed by 6 months off drug.

Individuals with alopecia areata gave both lesional scalp punch biopsies and peripheral blood for collection. cDNA serving as the sequencing template came from extracted, reverse transcribed RNA. TCRdb's copy holds only in-frame clones and misses some; the assay was immunoSEQ multiplex PCR. This sample yields 180,000 or so clones, of which about 67% are seen a single time; roughly an eighth belongs to the top ten. This clone was picked up a small number of times. Its antigen is still unknown. Study-wide results and caveats: The study also sequences resident alphabeta T cells of normal skin in scalp samples. Lesional scalp, notably in alopecia totalis/universalis, had clonality above that of normal scalp.

The CDR3 spans 14 residues. Germline loops: CDR1 SQVTM, CDR2 ANQGSEA. V lost 4 bases and J lost 2, with 12 bases in between. This chain joins TRBV29-1 and TRBJ2-1; D might be TRBD1 (7 bases). The sequencing here drew on CD8+ T cells sorted from blood, taken at week 0. The clonotype comes from a human donor with alopecia areata. The CDR3 nucleotides are TGCAGCGTTGCAGGAGGGGGCGCCTACAATGAGCAGTTCTTC. Its protein product is CSVAGGGAYNEQFF.